This record covers a single T cell receptor beta chain. Its specificity is unknown. Measured with immunoSEQ multiplex PCR; TCRdb has only the in-frame clones, and not every one. Of about 90,000 clones in the sample, roughly 93% are singletons; the top ten hold roughly 1.7%. The CDR3 sequence is 14 residues long. V was pared by 2 bases and J by 5 bases, with 12 bases between. The germline V gene encodes CDR1 MNHEY and CDR2 SVGAGI. Mixed chimerism was transient after nonmyeloablative marrow transplants from related graft donors. Unstimulated regulatory T cells (CD4+CD25+CD127-), CD4+CD25- non-regulatory cells, CD4 and CD8 cells were FACS-sorted from thawed PBMCs. The sample comes from a study of Tregs in tolerant kidney transplant recipients. Regarding the study as a whole: No direct test of biological reproducibility was done here.

The sample in question was CD4+ T cells from blood (PBMCs), obtained 12 months after the transplant. The origin of this receptor is a human patient who received a combined kidney and bone marrow transplant. A share of the T cells may be of graft donor origin. The chain employs TRBV6-5 and TRBJ2-5; perhaps TRBD2 as D (6 bases). CDR3 region: CASSYGGAGETQYF. The CDR3 DNA sequence: TGTGCCAGCAGTTACGGAGGGGCGGGCGAGACCCAGTACTTC.